The text below deals with one TCR beta chain. Source study methods: Quantification of nucleated cells was approximated via reference gene primer amplification. Sequencing used immunoSEQ multiplex PCR; TCRdb keeps in-frame clones, though not all of them. V, J and clone size are taken as reported in that table, and D and trimming were inferred from the DNA itself. The profile covers approximately 250,000 clones, with 84% appearing a single time and around 4% taken by the ten largest. The entry originates in a study of blood T cell repertoires in COVID-19. Across the whole study: There were acute and convalescent COVID-19 samples, and they came from the United States, Italy and Spain. From T cells, B-cell-depleted T cells, or PBMCs came the material, which was cDNA or gDNA.

The CDR3 runs to 11 residues. The V and J ends lost 7 bases and 2 bases respectively, with 8 bases between them. CDR1 is DFQATT, CDR2 SNEGSKA, per germline (reference sequence). The rearrangement joins TRBV20-1 to TRBJ2-5; D is uncertain. Material for sequencing was peripheral blood. This receptor was taken from a middle-aged man with acute or convalescent COVID-19. The CDR3 region is CSGTEQETQYF. The CDR3 coding sequence is TGCAGTGGAACGGAGCAAGAGACCCAGTACTTC.